One and the same sample provided the 22 T cell receptor beta chains below, sequenced in a study of blood T cell repertoires in COVID-19. Sequencing was performed with immunoSEQ multiplex PCR; in TCRdb, only in-frame clones are kept and a portion is missing. In the table there are over 250,000 clones, around 87% of which are singletons. The sequencing input was PBMCs or T cells enriched from blood (not recorded which). The receptors stem from a woman in her thirties who had recovered from COVID-19.

The chain has TRBV28 and TRBJ2-7; tentatively, D is TRBD2 (6 bases). Germline lookup yields CDR1 MDHEN and CDR2 SYDVKM. The V gene lost 6 bases and the J gene lost 6 bases, with 18 bases spanning the gap. CDR3 length equals 14 residues. The CDR3 here is CASRFFGVRGEQYF. The CDR3, as DNA: TGTGCCAGCAGGTTTTTTGGGGTGCGGGGCGAGCAGTACTTC.

V and J are TRBV29-1 and TRBJ1-1; TRBD1 aligns across 7 bases. Germline CDR1 SQVTM, CDR2 ANQGSEA. CDR3 length: 15 amino acids. V lost 2 bases to trimming and J lost 5 bases; unmatched junction nucleotides: 11. In DNA form, the CDR3 reads TGCAGCGTTGAATTAGTAGGACAGGAGGGAACTGAAGCTTTCTTT. Translated: CSVELVGQEGTEAFF.

The genes are TRBV11-2 and TRBJ2-7; no reliable D call. Germline CDR1 and CDR2: SGHAT and FQNNGV. With 3 bases removed from V and 1 base from J, the gap between germline ends came to 13 bases. This CDR3 comprises 15 residues. The CDR3 nucleotides read TGTGCCAGCAGCTTTCACAGTCAACCTTCCTACGAGCAGTACTTC. This translates into CASSFHSQPSYEQYF.

Note on this clone: At one of its ends the junction is not consistent with the germline gene, which may arise from a read error. This rearrangement joins TRBV6-1 to TRBJ1-3; D unclear. The CDR3 length is 13 residues. Per germline, CDR1 MNHNS and CDR2 SASEGT. CDR3 DNA: TGTGCCAGCTGTGAACCTTTGGGAAACACCATATATTTT. Protein product: CASCEPLGNTIYF.

This chain uses TRBV18 with TRBJ1-1; D ambiguous. Germline V gene lookup returns CDR1 KGHSH and CDR2 LQKENI. V was shortened by 0 bases and J by 0 bases, with 8 bases between the two germline ends. The CDR3 is 15 residues long. This CDR3 reads CASSPPSQVNTEAFF. CDR3 sequence (DNA): TGTGCCAGCTCACCACCGTCGCAGGTGAACACTGAAGCTTTCTTT.

This rearrangement joins TRBV25-1 to TRBJ2-7; 7 nucleotides agree with TRBD1. The length of the CDR3 is 16 residues. Germline CDR1 MGHDK, CDR2 SYGVNS. Trimming took 3 bases from V and 7 from J; bases not matched to a gene: 15. CDR3 nucleotides: TGTGCCAGCAGTGAGATCGAGCGGACAGGTACCCGGGAGCAGTACTTC. Its translation is CASSEIERTGTREQYF.

This chain connects TRBV2 to TRBJ2-3, with 9 bases identical to TRBD2. Per germline, CDR1 SNHLY and CDR2 FYNNEI. V gave up 4 bases and J gave up 0 bases; unmatched junction bases: 8. The CDR3 runs 17 residues. The CDR3 protein is CASSASGLALSTDTQYF. The CDR3 DNA sequence: TGTGCCAGCAGTGCCTCGGGACTAGCCTTAAGCACAGATACGCAGTATTTT. The variable domain in full, with the rest retrieved from reference TRBV2 and TRBJ2-3, is EPEVTQTPSHQVTQMGQEVILRCVPISNHLYFYWYRQILGQKVEFLVSFYNNEISEKSEIFDDQFSVERPDGSNFTLKIRSTKLEDSAMYFCASSASGLALSTDTQYFGPGTRLTVL.

The chain links TRBV5-4 to TRBJ2-7, with TRBD1 identical over 7 bases. Germline V gives CDR1 SGHNT, CDR2 YYREEE (reference sequence). The CDR3 contains 14 residues. Trimming cost V 4 bases and J 6 bases; bases outside gene matches: 10. The CDR3 loop reads CASSTTTGFREQYF. CDR3 sequence (DNA): TGTGCCAGCAGCACCACGACAGGGTTCCGCGAGCAGTACTTC.

This chain connects TRBV7-9 to TRBJ2-3, with 7 bases lining up with TRBD2. V shed 1 base, J shed 9 bases, and the junction held 7 bases outside the gene matches. Germline CDR1 reads SEHNR; CDR2 reads FQNEAQ (reference sequence). The CDR3 totals 14 residues. The CDR3 loop is CASSLERGVDTQYF. CDR3 DNA: TGTGCCAGCAGCTTAGAGCGGGGCGTGGACACGCAGTATTTT.

The V and J genes are TRBV5-6 and TRBJ1-6, with TRBD1 identical over 7 bases. The germline gives CDR1 SGHDT, CDR2 YYEEEE. The CDR3 has 15 residues. After removal of 2 bases from V and 6 bases from J, the junction contained 5 bases not matched to a gene. Written as DNA, the CDR3 is TGTGCCAGCAGCTTCTCGGGACAGCTTAATTCACCCCTCCACTTT. Amino acids: CASSFSGQLNSPLHF.

The V gene is TRBV5-6, the J gene TRBJ2-5, with TRBD1 identical over 9 bases. CDR3 size: 15 residues. Germline V gene lookup returns CDR1 SGHDT and CDR2 YYEEEE. The junction had 6 bases not matched to a gene; V was cut back by 4 bases and J by 2 bases. The CDR3 loop is CASSGTGQGQETQYF. DNA for the CDR3: TGTGCCAGCAGCGGGACGGGACAGGGTCAAGAGACCCAGTACTTC.

J is TRBJ2-5 and V is TRBV5-1, with a possible D match to TRBD2 (6 bases). Per the germline V gene, CDR1 is SGHRS and CDR2 is YFSETQ. CDR3 length: 14 residues. V shed 1 base and J shed 5 bases, with 12 bases lying between them. For the CDR3, the DNA is TGCGCCAGCAGCTTGTTAACAGGAGGGGAGACCCAGTACTTC. Amino acids: CASSLLTGGETQYF.

This chain links TRBV19 with TRBJ1-6, with D perhaps matching TRBD1 (6 bases). The CDR3 is 16 amino acids. V was pared by 7 bases and J by 0 bases, with 13 bases between. Germline V gene sequence: CDR1 LNHDA, CDR2 SQIVND (reference sequence). In DNA form, the CDR3 reads TGTGCCAGTAAGAGCGGACAGACCTCCTATAATTCACCCCTCCACTTT. Translating gives CASKSGQTSYNSPLHF.

This clone occurred once. The V and J genes are TRBV6-5 and TRBJ2-5; D is undetermined. The germline V gene has CDR1 MNHEY and CDR2 SVGAGI. The CDR3 loop spans 13 amino acids. Trimming cost V 6 bases and J 2 bases, with 10 bases left between them. CDR3 nucleotides: TGTGCCAGCAGATCCAGTATACAAGAGACCCAGTACTTC. Translated: CASRSSIQETQYF.

V usage is TRBV5-1 and J usage is TRBJ1-6; 8 bases match TRBD1. This CDR3 region has 14 residues. Germline CDR1 is SGHRS and CDR2 is YFSETQ. With V trimmed by 5 bases and J by 8 bases, 6 bases remained unmatched. The CDR3 DNA reads TGCGCCAGCAGTACGGGACAGGTGGATTCACCCCTCCACTTT. It yields the protein CASSTGQVDSPLHF.

The chain couples TRBV5-1 to TRBJ2-3; TRBD2 matches at 12 bases. Trimming at V came to 2 bases and at J to 3 bases, leaving 13 bases not matched to a gene. CDR3 length equals 19 residues. Per germline, CDR1 SGHRS and CDR2 YFSETQ. This CDR3 reads CASSLQPTLTSGGTDTQYF. In DNA form, the CDR3 reads TGCGCCAGCAGCTTACAACCGACCTTGACTAGCGGGGGAACAGATACGCAGTATTTT.

This clone was recorded a few times. The V gene is TRBV28, the J gene TRBJ2-2, with D tentatively TRBD1 (6 bases). V was trimmed by 2 bases and J by 1 base, leaving 14 bases between them. The CDR3 runs to 17 residues. CDR1 and CDR2 (germline): MDHEN, SYDVKM. The CDR3 protein is CASSLRLGTLNTGELFF. The DNA of the CDR3 is TGTGCCAGCAGTTTAAGACTTGGGACACTGAACACCGGGGAGCTGTTTTTT.

The chain uses TRBV6-6 and TRBJ2-5; no firm D call. Germline V gene sequence: CDR1 MNHNY, CDR2 SVGAGI (reference sequence). Deletions cut 10 bases from V and 5 bases from J, with 14 bases between. The CDR3 sequence is 12 residues long. CDR3 sequence: CATHRRVETQYF. In nucleotides, the CDR3 is TGTGCCACCCACCGACGGGTGGAGACCCAGTACTTC.

CDR3 amino acids: CASSWVGGGSDTQYF. CDR3 coding DNA: TGTGCCAGCAGCTGGGTAGGGGGCGGTTCAGATACGCAGTATTTT. The V call is TRBV5-5, the J call TRBJ2-3, with 7 nucleotides matching TRBD1. CDR1 and CDR2 (germline): SGHKS, YYEKEE (reference sequence). Trimming took 3 bases from V and 4 from J; bases not matched to a gene: 8. The CDR3 consists of 15 residues.

The chain carries TRBV27 and TRBJ1-5; 7 nucleotides align to TRBD1. The J segment lost 8 bases and the V segment lost 3 bases, leaving 7 bases of the junction unmatched. CDR3 size: 14 residues. Germline assignment: CDR1 MNHEY and CDR2 SMNVEV (reference sequence). CDR3 sequence reads: CASSLSGGNEPQHF. The CDR3 nucleotides are TGTGCCAGCAGTTTGTCAGGGGGTAATGAGCCCCAGCATTTT.

The sample holds many counts of this clone. The same CDR3 can be traced to other DNA sequences in this sample. This chain links TRBV2 with TRBJ1-1; 8 nucleotides agree with TRBD1. From germline, CDR1 is SNHLY and CDR2 FYNNEI. The CDR3 runs 14 residues. With 4 bases clipped from V and 0 bases from J, the junction kept 1 base outside the gene matches. The CDR3 region is CASSVDRVNTEAFF. DNA of the CDR3: TGTGCCAGCAGTGTGGACAGGGTGAACACTGAAGCTTTCTTT.

The chain's CDR3 is CASSQDFGTGAREQYF. Written as DNA, the CDR3 is TGCGCCAGCAGCCAAGATTTTGGGACAGGGGCTCGTGAGCAGTACTTC. The chain joins TRBV4-1 to TRBJ2-7; TRBD1 matches 10 bases. Germline loops: CDR1 MGHRA, CDR2 YSYEKL. CDR3 length equals 16 residues. The V gene end was trimmed by 0 bases and the J gene end by 7 bases; junction bases not matched to a gene: 9.